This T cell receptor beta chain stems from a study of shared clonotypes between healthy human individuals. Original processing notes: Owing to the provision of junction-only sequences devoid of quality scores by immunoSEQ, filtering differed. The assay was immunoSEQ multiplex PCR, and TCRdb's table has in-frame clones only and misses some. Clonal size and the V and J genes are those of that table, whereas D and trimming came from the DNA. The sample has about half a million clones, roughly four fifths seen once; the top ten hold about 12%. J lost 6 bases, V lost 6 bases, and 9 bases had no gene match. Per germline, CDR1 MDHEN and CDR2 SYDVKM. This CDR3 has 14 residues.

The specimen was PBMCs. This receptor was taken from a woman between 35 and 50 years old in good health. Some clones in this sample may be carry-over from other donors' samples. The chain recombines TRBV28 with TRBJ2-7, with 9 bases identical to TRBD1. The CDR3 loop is CASRTGTGSGEQYF. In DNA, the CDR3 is TGTGCCAGCAGAACCGGGACAGGGTCCGGCGAGCAGTACTTC. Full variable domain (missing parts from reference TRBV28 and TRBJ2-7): DVKVTQSSRYLVKRTGEKVFLECVQDMDHENMFWYRQDPGLGLRLIYFSYDVKMKEKGDIPEGYSVSREKKERFSLILESASTNQTSMYLCASRTGTGSGEQYFGPGTRLTVT.